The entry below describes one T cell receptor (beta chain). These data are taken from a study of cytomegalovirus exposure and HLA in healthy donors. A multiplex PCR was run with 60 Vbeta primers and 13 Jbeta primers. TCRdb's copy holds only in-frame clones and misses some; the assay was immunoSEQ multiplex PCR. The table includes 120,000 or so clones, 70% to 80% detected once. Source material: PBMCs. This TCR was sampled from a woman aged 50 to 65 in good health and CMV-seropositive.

In nucleotides, the CDR3 is TGTGCAGACTTACGGGGGAGGGCCACAGACGGGGAGCTGTTTTTT. As protein: CADLRGRATDGELFF. The V call is TRBV7-6, the J call TRBJ2-2, with 7 bases that match TRBD2. Germline V gives CDR1 SGHVS, CDR2 FNYEAQ. CDR3 size: 15 residues.